A single T cell receptor beta chain is shown here with its context. What it recognizes is unknown. This could be a read error, since a much larger clone is one nucleotide away. The CDR3 is 13 amino acids. Per germline, CDR1 SGHTA and CDR2 FQGNSA. This entry is derived from a study of blood T cells in healthy people across ages. Study-level information: Capturing about one barcoded beta molecule per two T cells was achieved by template switching.

Peripheral blood samples of around 9.3 milliliters were drawn from each donor. The authors ran a second PCR of 7 to 11 cycles using a sample-barcoded 5' primer and a J-beta primer mix. A template-switch adaptor with 12 random nucleotides tagged each cDNA molecule. From the 5' RACE reads, TCRdb called clonotypes with MiXCR, one entry per CDR3 protein. The sample lists 1.5 million to 2 million distinct CDR3 sequences; about 35% were seen once. Study findings and constraints: As age increased, TCR beta diversity per million T cells fell in a roughly linear fashion.

The sample taken for sequencing was blood. The clonotype comes from a woman in her thirties in good health. This chain links TRBV7-2 with TRBJ1-5, with unresolved D. For the CDR3, the DNA is TGTGCCAACAGCTTAATCGTCATGCAGCCCCAGCATTTT. Translating gives CANSLIVMQPQHF. The whole variable domain, filled in from reference TRBV7-2 and TRBJ1-5, reads GAGVSQSPSNKVTEKGKDVELRCDPISGHTALYWYRQSLGQGLEFLIYFQGNSAPDKSGLPSDRFSAERTGGSVSTLTIQRTQQEDSAVYLCANSLIVMQPQHFGDGTRLSIL.